The next 3 T cell receptor beta chains were all read from a single sample in a study of cytomegalovirus exposure and HLA in healthy donors. Amplification used 60 Vbeta primers and 13 Jbeta primers. The data were produced by immunoSEQ multiplex PCR, yet TCRdb's version contains in-frame clones alone and is incomplete. Seen here are 200,000 to 250,000 clones, 60% to 80% observed once, and the top ten hold around 1.8%. Sequencing was performed on PBMCs. These receptors came from a young man in good health and CMV-seronegative.

The genes are TRBV5-6 and TRBJ2-1; D is possibly TRBD1 (5 bases). This CDR3 contains 15 residues. Trimming shortened V by 2 bases and J by 3 bases, and 12 bases separated the two germline ends. Germline CDR1 is SGHDT and CDR2 is YYEEEE. CDR3 sequence: CASSLRYQGYNEQFF. CDR3 DNA sequence: TGTGCCAGCAGCTTAAGGTACCAGGGCTACAATGAGCAGTTCTTC.

The J gene is TRBJ2-1, the V gene TRBV19; TRBD2 matches at 11 bases. This CDR3 comprises 16 residues. Germline trimming cut 6 bases from V and 10 bases from J; bases unmatched to any gene: 14. Germline V gene data show CDR1 as LNHDA and CDR2 as SQIVND (reference sequence). CDR3 in amino acids: CASRYSGRAAGKEQFF. DNA for the CDR3: TGTGCCAGTAGATATAGCGGGAGGGCGGCGGGTAAAGAGCAGTTCTTC. The whole variable domain, remainder taken from reference TRBV19 and TRBJ2-1, is DGGITQSPKYLFRKEGQNVTLSCEQNLNHDAMYWYRQDPGQGLRLIYYSQIVNDFQKGDIAEGYSVSREKKESFPLTVTSAQKNPTAFYLCASRYSGRAAGKEQFFGPGTRLTVL.

The chain combines TRBV5-1 with TRBJ1-1, with a possible D match to TRBD1 (5 bases). CDR3 length equals 16 residues. CDR1 and CDR2 (germline): SGHRS, YFSETQ. Between the trimmed V and J ends, which lost 1 base and 1 base, there was a span of 14 bases. The CDR3 DNA is TGCGCCAGCAGCTTGTGGGCAGGGTGGCAGAACACTGAAGCTTTCTTT. As protein: CASSLWAGWQNTEAFF.